The T cell receptor (beta chain) described here comes from a study of blood T cell repertoires in COVID-19. Study-wide context: Samples of COVID-19 (acute and convalescent) were obtained from the United States, Italy and Spain. The analysed material was cDNA or gDNA that came from T cells, B-cell-depleted T cells, or PBMCs.

Seattle's enrolled individuals joined amid active infection and were then monitored longitudinally. In the authors' methods: Reference gene primers were amplified, and this amplification served to estimate nucleated cell counts. Profiling relied on immunoSEQ multiplex PCR, and the TCRdb table lists in-frame clones only, not all of them. From that table come the V and J calls and clone size; the DNA was used to work out D and trimming. The sample holds tens of thousands of clones; 77% are singletons and the top ten take 2% to 2.5%. Trimming shortened V by 3 bases and J by 11 bases, and 15 bases separated the two germline ends. Germline-derived CDR1 and CDR2 are DFQATT and SNEGSKA (reference sequence). CDR3 length: 12 amino acids.

J is TRBJ2-3 and V is TRBV20-1; possible D gene TRBD2, 6 bases. The sequencing sample was made of peripheral blood. The clonotype comes from a man in his 70s with COVID-19, enrolled during active disease. CDR3: CSASAPGVRQYF. CDR3 coding DNA: TGCAGTGCTAGTGCCCCGGGAGTAAGGCAGTATTTT.